The sequence of this TCR beta chain was determined in a study of T cell changes during pregnancy in multiple sclerosis. Profiling relied on immunoSEQ multiplex PCR, and the TCRdb table lists in-frame clones only, not all of them. The table has about 93,000 clones, 92% seen once; the top ten hold around 2%. This clone was picked up one time. The source material was peripheral blood, sampled after pregnancy. The sequence was obtained from a female donor with multiple sclerosis, enrolled in a pregnancy study.

The CDR3 bases are TGTGCCAGCAGCCCCCTAGCGGGGGGTTACAATGAGCAGTTCTTC. Its protein is CASSPLAGGYNEQFF. The J gene is TRBJ2-1, the V gene TRBV6-5; 11 nucleotides agree with TRBD2. This CDR3 region has 15 residues. Looked up from germline, CDR1 is MNHEY and CDR2 is SVGAGI. The V gene end was trimmed by 6 bases and the J gene end by 4 bases; junction bases not matched to a gene: 5.